This T cell receptor beta chain was identified in a study of cytomegalovirus exposure and HLA in healthy donors. Study-wide context: An early data release held approximately 85 million unique TCRs from HLA-typed donors.

The V end was cut by 4 bases, the J end by 2 bases, with 13 bases between. This CDR3 contains 16 residues. Germline CDR1 reads SGHDT; CDR2 reads YYEEEE. The PCR had 60 Vbeta and 13 Jbeta primers. The assay was immunoSEQ multiplex PCR, and TCRdb's table has in-frame clones only and misses some. The sample has about 35,000 clones; around three quarters are singletons. This chain connects TRBV5-6 to TRBJ2-6; no firm D call. The sequenced sample consisted of PBMCs. This clonotype originated in a male donor in good health and CMV-seronegative. The DNA of the CDR3 is TGTGCCAGCAGCACGGGTAGGATGACTGGGGCCAACGTCCTGACTTTC. Amino acid sequence: CASSTGRMTGANVLTF.